These 6 T cell receptor beta chains were sequenced from one sample in a study of T cell repertoires in cytomegalovirus infection. TCRdb re-called the reads with MiXCR, one entry per CDR3 protein. The repertoire holds about 740,000 distinct CDR3 sequences, with approximately 34% as singletons. Sequences were obtained from PBMCs. These receptors were collected from a human donor in good health (CMV status not recorded). Some clones in this sample may be carry-over from other donors' samples.

In this sample, this clonotype turned up many times. This rearrangement joins TRBV19 to TRBJ2-1, with TRBD2 as a possible D gene (7 bases). This CDR3 contains 13 residues. Germline V gene sequence: CDR1 LNHDA, CDR2 SQIVND (reference sequence). V dropped 7 bases and J dropped 9 bases, with 16 bases sitting between them. CDR3: CASMPPGGSEQFF. DNA for the CDR3: TGTGCCAGTATGCCCCCGGGGGGCTCTGAGCAGTTCTTC.

This clonotype showed up many times. The CDR3 nucleotides read TGTGCCAGTAGTATCGGGGGGAACGCGGAGCTGTTTTTT. Encoded protein: CASSIGGNAELFF. V and J are TRBV19 and TRBJ2-2; TRBD2 matches 7 bases. Germline loops: CDR1 LNHDA, CDR2 SQIVND (reference sequence). The CDR3 contains 13 residues. J gave up 10 bases and V 3 bases, and 5 bases lay outside the gene matches.

The chain joins TRBV7-2 to TRBJ2-3, with 14 bases fitting TRBD2. The V gene's germline CDR1 is SGHTA and CDR2 FQGNSA. V trimming: 1 base; J trimming: 3 bases; junction bases outside the gene matches: 9. This CDR3 has 19 amino acids. CDR3 in amino acids: CASSLVGRLAGGRTDTQYF. CDR3 coding DNA: TGTGCCAGCAGCTTAGTGGGACGACTAGCGGGGGGGAGGACAGATACGCAGTATTTT.

There are a few counts of this clonotype. The chain is built from TRBV7-9 and TRBJ2-5, with 11 nucleotides matching TRBD2. V dropped 0 bases and J dropped 5; count of bases not matched to a gene: 5. The CDR3 runs 16 residues. Germline CDR1 reads SEHNR; CDR2 reads FQNEAQ (reference sequence). CDR3 coding DNA: TGTGCCAGCAGCTTAGCTATGGGACTAGCGGAGGAGACCCAGTACTTC. Translating gives CASSLAMGLAEETQYF.

This clonotype was counted a few times. CDR3 in amino acids: CASKNYLRDRGWGTEAFF. CDR3 in DNA: TGTGCCAGCAAAAATTATCTCCGGGACAGGGGGTGGGGCACTGAAGCTTTCTTT. The gene calls are TRBV5-6 and TRBJ1-1; 11 bases align to TRBD1. The CDR3 sequence is 18 residues long. Germline V gives CDR1 SGHDT, CDR2 YYEEEE. Losses at the gene ends were 6 bases for V and 4 bases for J; bases not matched to a gene: 17.

J is TRBJ2-7 and V is TRBV6-6; 8 positions match TRBD1. V was clipped by 6 bases and J by 3 bases; unmatched bases: 13. Germline CDR1 reads MNHNY; CDR2 reads SVGAGI (reference sequence). This CDR3 has 16 amino acids. CDR3 DNA: TGTGCCAGCAGCATCACAAGGACAGGGATTCTCTACGAGCAGTACTTC. Its translation: CASSITRTGILYEQYF.